One sample yielded the 19 T cell receptor beta chains listed below, sequenced in a study of T-cell reconstitution after alpha-beta-depleted transplantation in children. TCRbeta library construction was performed incorporating unique molecular identifiers. TCRdb recomputed calls from the PCR reads with MiXCR, one row per CDR3 protein. The repertoire includes some 200,000 distinct CDR3 sequences, approximately 14% of them detected once, and 13% sits in the top ten. Sequenced here: PBMCs from the stem cell graft donor, sampled from the stem cell graft. The source of these receptors is a human donor who donated a stem cell graft to a child with acute lymphoblastic leukemia.

This clonotype came up many times. The V and J genes are TRBV6-1 and TRBJ2-5; TRBD2 aligns across 8 bases. The V gene end was trimmed by 5 bases and the J gene end by 5 bases; junction bases not matched to a gene: 4. Germline-derived CDR1 and CDR2 are MNHNS and SASEGT. CDR3 length equals 13 residues. CDR3 sequence (DNA): TGTGCCAGCAGTCCGGGAGGGCGGGAGACCCAGTACTTC. As protein: CASSPGGRETQYF.

This clonotype showed up many times. CDR3 coding DNA: TGCAGTGCTAGAGGCCCCAATACCTACGAGCAGTACTTC. Its translation: CSARGPNTYEQYF. The chain couples TRBV20-1 to TRBJ2-7; D is unresolved. This CDR3 contains 13 residues. Germline assignment: CDR1 DFQATT and CDR2 SNEGSKA (reference sequence). V was pared by 1 base and J by 2 bases, with 9 bases between.

This clonotype was counted at least ten times. The chain uses TRBV2 and TRBJ2-5; 8 bases fit TRBD1. CDR3 length: 19 amino acids. With V trimmed by 0 bases and J by 4 bases, 16 bases remained unmatched. Germline CDR1 reads SNHLY; CDR2 reads FYNNEI. The CDR3 here is CASSEARLLQGEIGETQYF. The CDR3 DNA is TGTGCCAGCAGTGAAGCTCGCCTTCTACAGGGGGAGATAGGAGAGACCCAGTACTTC. The full variable domain, its missing parts supplied by reference TRBV2 and TRBJ2-5, is EPEVTQTPSHQVTQMGQEVILRCVPISNHLYFYWYRQILGQKVEFLVSFYNNEISEKSEIFDDQFSVERPDGSNFTLKIRSTKLEDSAMYFCASSEARLLQGEIGETQYFGPGTRLLVL.

The rearrangement joins TRBV11-2 to TRBJ2-7; D remains ambiguous. The CDR3 covers 14 residues. V lost 5 bases and J lost 4, with 15 bases in between. Germline CDR1 SGHAT, CDR2 FQNNGV. CDR3 DNA: TGTGCCAGCAGCCCCGGGCGGCTCGGATACGAGCAGTACTTC. Encoded protein: CASSPGRLGYEQYF.

J is TRBJ1-2 and V is TRBV5-1; no clear D gene. This CDR3 spans 14 amino acids. The germline V gene has CDR1 SGHRS and CDR2 YFSETQ. V shed 0 bases and J shed 1 base, with 7 bases lying between them. This CDR3 is CASSLDMVNYGYTF. Here the CDR3 DNA reads TGCGCCAGCAGCTTGGACATGGTTAACTATGGCTACACCTTC.

This clonotype showed up many times. The rearrangement uses TRBV20-1 and TRBJ2-3; TRBD2 aligns across 13 bases. Germline lookup yields CDR1 DFQATT and CDR2 SNEGSKA (reference sequence). V trimming: 3 bases; J trimming: 4 bases; junction bases outside the gene matches: 10. The CDR3 runs to 17 residues. The chain's CDR3 is CSARGLAGRFSADTQYF. Here the CDR3 DNA reads TGCAGTGCTAGGGGACTAGCGGGACGTTTTTCAGCAGATACGCAGTATTTT.

There are many counts of this clonotype. The gene calls are TRBV29-1 and TRBJ1-2; D is uncertain. Germline lookup yields CDR1 SQVTM and CDR2 ANQGSEA. The CDR3 has 10 amino acids. With 7 bases removed from V and 5 bases from J, the gap between germline ends came to 8 bases. CDR3 DNA: TGCAGCGCCCTGGGATATGGCTACACCTTC. It is translated as CSALGYGYTF.

Ten or more counts support this clonotype. V usage is TRBV19 and J usage is TRBJ2-7; TRBD1 agrees at 9 bases. V lost 6 bases to trimming and J lost 5 bases; unmatched junction nucleotides: 11. CDR1 is LNHDA and CDR2 is SQIVND in the germline V gene (reference sequence). The CDR3 is made up of 15 amino acids. DNA for the CDR3: TGTGCCAGTAGCAGCCTTAGACAGGGGGTCGACGAGCAGTACTTC. It translates to CASSSLRQGVDEQYF.

This clonotype was seen more than once but under ten times. V is TRBV29-1 and J is TRBJ2-1; no reliable D call. The CDR3 spans 11 residues. CDR1 is SQVTM, CDR2 ANQGSEA, per germline. Trimming cost V 7 bases and J 4 bases, with 8 bases left between them. The CDR3: CSAEDYNEQFF. The DNA for the CDR3 is TGCAGCGCAGAAGATTACAATGAGCAGTTCTTC.

The chain combines TRBV19 with TRBJ1-4; possibly TRBD1 for D (5 bases). Germline values: CDR1 LNHDA, CDR2 SQIVND (reference sequence). V was cut by 6 bases and J by 0 bases, with 8 bases left in between. There are 14 residues in the CDR3. For the CDR3, the DNA is TGTGCCAGTAGCAGGACAACAACTAATGAAAAACTGTTTTTT. It translates to CASSRTTTNEKLFF.

The table lists this clonotype with many counts. This chain joins TRBV5-1 and TRBJ2-3; 8 bases are shared with TRBD2. The CDR3 consists of 15 residues. J was trimmed by 2 bases and V by 4 bases; bases with no gene match: 6. CDR1 is SGHRS, CDR2 YFSETQ, per germline. The CDR3 is CASSKTGGYTDTQYF. CDR3 coding DNA: TGCGCCAGCAGCAAGACGGGAGGGTACACAGATACGCAGTATTTT. Together with reference TRBV5-1 and TRBJ2-3, the CDR3 gives the full variable domain: KAGVTQTPRYLIKTRGQQVTLSCSPISGHRSVSWYQQTPGQGLQFLFEYFSETQRNKGNFPGRFSGRQFSNSRSEMNVSTLELGDSALYLCASSKTGGYTDTQYFGPGTRLTVL.

This clonotype was counted many times. DNA of the CDR3: TGTGCCACCAGCAGAGTCTACCACACGAGGGGCGATAACTATGGCTACACCTTC. The encoded protein is CATSRVYHTRGDNYGYTF. The rearrangement uses TRBV15 and TRBJ1-2, with D maybe TRBD1 (5 bases). This CDR3 has 18 residues. The V end lost 1 base, the J end lost 1 base, and 19 bases lay between the germline ends. Germline CDR1 and CDR2: LNHNV and YYDKDF (reference sequence).

There are many counts of this clonotype. The V call is TRBV5-1, the J call TRBJ2-6; maybe TRBD2 (6 bases). With 2 bases removed from V and 0 bases from J, the gap between germline ends came to 9 bases. CDR1 SGHRS and CDR2 YFSETQ come from the germline V gene. The CDR3 consists of 16 residues. The CDR3 region is CASSLRRDSGANVLTF. In nucleotides, the CDR3 is TGCGCCAGCAGCTTAAGGCGGGACTCTGGGGCCAACGTCCTGACTTTC.

In this sample, this clonotype turned up a few times. The chain combines TRBV25-1 with TRBJ2-5; 8 nucleotides align to TRBD2. The germline V gene encodes CDR1 MGHDK and CDR2 SYGVNS. V was clipped by 8 bases and J by 7 bases; unmatched bases: 18. The CDR3 has 16 amino acids. The CDR3 DNA reads as TGTGCCAGCTCGGAGGGCCTAGCGGGTCTTGGAGGGACCCAGTACTTC. It translates to CASSEGLAGLGGTQYF.

In its sample, this clonotype was seen many times. The J gene is TRBJ1-2, the V gene TRBV20-1, with 8 bases fitting TRBD1. The germline CDR1 and CDR2 sequences are DFQATT and SNEGSKA (reference sequence). The CDR3 sequence is 14 residues long. After removal of 0 bases from V and 3 bases from J, the junction contained 3 bases not matched to a gene. The CDR3 protein is CSAREDREDYGYTF. DNA of the CDR3: TGCAGTGCTAGAGAGGACAGGGAAGACTATGGCTACACCTTC.

As concerns this clonotype: Since a much larger clone is just one base distant, this may be a read error. The chain recombines TRBV5-1 with TRBJ1-6; 7 bases agree with TRBD1. The CDR3 is made up of 16 amino acids. Germline V lookup: CDR1 SGHRS, CDR2 YFSETQ. CDR3 loop: CDSSGPTGARDSPLHF. The CDR3 nucleotides read TGCGACAGCAGCGGGCCTACAGGGGCGAGGGATTCACCCCTCCACTTT.

The chain couples TRBV20-1 to TRBJ2-7; 8 bases align to TRBD2. The V gene's germline CDR1 is DFQATT and CDR2 SNEGSKA (reference sequence). This CDR3 has 15 amino acids. V shed 5 bases and J 2 bases; nucleotides not matched to a gene: 11. CDR3 DNA sequence: TGCAGTGCTGGAGGATCTAGCGGGCTAGCCTACGAGCAGTACTTC. The encoded protein is CSAGGSSGLAYEQYF.

This clonotype was counted ten times or more. The V gene is TRBV5-1, the J gene TRBJ2-4; TRBD1 matches at 9 bases. V shed 3 bases and J 12 bases; nucleotides not matched to a gene: 10. The germline CDR1 and CDR2 sequences are SGHRS and YFSETQ. The CDR3 is made up of 14 amino acids. CDR3 region: CASSYGTGRDTQYF. For the CDR3, the DNA is TGCGCCAGCAGCTACGGGACAGGGAGGGACACTCAGTACTTC.

This clonotype was seen ten or more times. V gene TRBV19 combines with J gene TRBJ2-1, with 12 positions matching TRBD1. The germline gives CDR1 LNHDA, CDR2 SQIVND (reference sequence). This CDR3 region has 16 residues. V was pared by 7 bases and J by 8 bases, with 12 bases of the junction left unmatched. For the CDR3, the DNA is TGTGCCAGTAAGCCGCCCGGGACAGGGGGCTTCTATGAGCAGTTCTTC. This translates into CASKPPGTGGFYEQFF.